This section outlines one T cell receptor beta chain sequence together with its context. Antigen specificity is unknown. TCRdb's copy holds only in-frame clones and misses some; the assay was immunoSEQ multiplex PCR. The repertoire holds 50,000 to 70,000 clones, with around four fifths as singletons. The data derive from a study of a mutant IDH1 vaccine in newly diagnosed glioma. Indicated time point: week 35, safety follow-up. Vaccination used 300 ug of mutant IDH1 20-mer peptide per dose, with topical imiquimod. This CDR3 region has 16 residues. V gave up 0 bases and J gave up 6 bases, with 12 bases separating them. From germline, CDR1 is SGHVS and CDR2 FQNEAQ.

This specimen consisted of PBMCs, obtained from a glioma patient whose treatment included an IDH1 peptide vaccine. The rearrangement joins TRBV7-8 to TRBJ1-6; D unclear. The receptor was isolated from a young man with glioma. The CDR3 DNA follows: TGTGCCAGCAGCTTAGCCGGCCTCGGTTTTAATTCACCCCTCCACTTT. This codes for CASSLAGLGFNSPLHF.